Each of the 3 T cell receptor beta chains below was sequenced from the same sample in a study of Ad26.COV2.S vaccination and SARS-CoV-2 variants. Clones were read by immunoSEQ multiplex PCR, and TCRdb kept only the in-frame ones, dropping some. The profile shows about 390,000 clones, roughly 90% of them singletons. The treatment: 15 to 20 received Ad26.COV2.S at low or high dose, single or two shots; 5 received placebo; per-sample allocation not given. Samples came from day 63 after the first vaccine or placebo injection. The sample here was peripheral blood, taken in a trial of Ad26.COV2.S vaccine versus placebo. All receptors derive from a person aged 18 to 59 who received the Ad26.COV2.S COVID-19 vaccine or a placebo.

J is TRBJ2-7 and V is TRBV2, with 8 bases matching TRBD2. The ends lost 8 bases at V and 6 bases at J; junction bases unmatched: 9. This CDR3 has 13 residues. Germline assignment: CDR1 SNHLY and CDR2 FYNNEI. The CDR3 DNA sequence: TGTGCCAGCGCACCGGGACTAGTGCGCGAGCAGTACTTC. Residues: CASAPGLVREQYF.

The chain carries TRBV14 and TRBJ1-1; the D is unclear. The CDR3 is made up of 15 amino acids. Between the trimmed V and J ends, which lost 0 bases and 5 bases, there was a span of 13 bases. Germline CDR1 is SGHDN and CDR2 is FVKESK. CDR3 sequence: CASSQEGVTSTEAFF. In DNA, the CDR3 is TGTGCCAGCAGCCAAGAGGGAGTAACGAGTACTGAAGCTTTCTTT. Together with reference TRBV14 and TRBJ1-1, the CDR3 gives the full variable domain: EAGVTQFPSHSVIEKGQTVTLRCDPISGHDNLYWYRRVMGKEIKFLLHFVKESKQDESGMPNNRFLAERTGGTYSTLKVQPAELEDSGVYFCASSQEGVTSTEAFFGQGTRLTVV.

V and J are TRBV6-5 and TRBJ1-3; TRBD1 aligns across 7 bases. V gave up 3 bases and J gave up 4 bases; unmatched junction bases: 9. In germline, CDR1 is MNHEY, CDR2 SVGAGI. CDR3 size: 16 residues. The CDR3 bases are TGTGCCAGCAGTTATGGGCAGACAGGGTTCGGAAACACCATATATTTT. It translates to CASSYGQTGFGNTIYF.